This TCR beta chain was captured by sequencing in a study of cytomegalovirus exposure and HLA in healthy donors. Use of 60 Vbeta and 13 Jbeta primers characterized the PCR. TCRdb's copy holds only in-frame clones and misses some; the assay was immunoSEQ multiplex PCR. Counted here are 100,000 to 150,000 clones, around 79% occurring once; the ten biggest clones make up over 2%. There are 15 residues in the CDR3. Between the trimmed V and J ends, which lost 4 bases and 0 bases, there was a span of 11 bases. Germline lookup yields CDR1 SGHDT and CDR2 YYEEEE. This receptor was taken from a woman aged 40 to 50 in good health and CMV-seropositive. The chain combines TRBV5-6 with TRBJ2-1; D possibly corresponds to TRBD2 (6 bases). What was sequenced was PBMCs. CDR3: CASSPGLSSYNEQFF. The CDR3 nucleotides are TGTGCCAGCAGCCCGGGACTGAGCTCCTACAATGAGCAGTTCTTC.